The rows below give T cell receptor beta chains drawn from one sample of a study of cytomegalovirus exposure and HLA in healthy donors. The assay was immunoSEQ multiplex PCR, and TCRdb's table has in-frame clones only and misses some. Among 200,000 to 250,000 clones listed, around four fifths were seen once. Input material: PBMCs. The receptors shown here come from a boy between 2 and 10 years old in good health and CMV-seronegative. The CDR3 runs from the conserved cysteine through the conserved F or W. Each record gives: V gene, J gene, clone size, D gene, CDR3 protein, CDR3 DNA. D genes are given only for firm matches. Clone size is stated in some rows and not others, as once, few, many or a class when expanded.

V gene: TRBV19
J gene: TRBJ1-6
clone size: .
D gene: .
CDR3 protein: CASTPAGPNSPLHF
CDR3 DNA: TGTGCCAGTACCCCGGCAGGCCCTAATTCACCCCTCCACTTT

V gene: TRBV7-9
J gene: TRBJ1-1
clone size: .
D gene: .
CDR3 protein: CSSSYGDTEAFF
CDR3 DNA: TGTTCCAGCAGCTACGGGGACACTGAAGCTTTCTTT

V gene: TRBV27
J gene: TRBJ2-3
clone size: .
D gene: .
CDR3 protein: CASSLRTSTDTQYF
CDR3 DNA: TGTGCCAGCAGCCTACGCACTAGCACAGATACGCAGTATTTT

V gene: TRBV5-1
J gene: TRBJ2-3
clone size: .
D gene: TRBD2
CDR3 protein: CASSLVFGGLATDTQYF
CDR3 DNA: TGCGCCAGCAGCTTGGTTTTTGGGGGACTAGCCACAGATACGCAGTATTTT

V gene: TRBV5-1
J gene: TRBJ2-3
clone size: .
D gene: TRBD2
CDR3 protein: CASSVSGDSTDTQYF
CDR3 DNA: TGCGCCAGCAGCGTTAGCGGGGATAGCACAGATACGCAGTATTTT

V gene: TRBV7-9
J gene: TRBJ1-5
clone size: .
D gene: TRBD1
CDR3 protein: CASSLDYRGVAQPQHF
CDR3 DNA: TGTGCCAGCAGCTTGGATTACAGGGGGGTGGCTCAGCCCCAGCATTTT

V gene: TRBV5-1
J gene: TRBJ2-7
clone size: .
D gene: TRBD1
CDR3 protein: CANSTGQAQGEQYF
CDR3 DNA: TGCGCCAACAGTACGGGACAGGCCCAAGGCGAGCAGTACTTC

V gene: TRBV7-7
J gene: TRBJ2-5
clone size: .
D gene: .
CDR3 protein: CASSLTTRVETQYF
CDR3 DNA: TGTGCTAGCAGCTTGACGACTAGGGTAGAGACCCAGTACTTC

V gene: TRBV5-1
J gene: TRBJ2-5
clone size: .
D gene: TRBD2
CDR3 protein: CASSPGLAGATERTQYF
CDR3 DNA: TGCGCCAGCAGCCCCGGACTAGCGGGAGCCACTGAAAGGACCCAGTACTTC

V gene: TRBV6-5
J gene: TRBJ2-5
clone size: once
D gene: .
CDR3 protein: CASSPSWGEETQYF
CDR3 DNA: TGTGCCAGCAGTCCATCCTGGGGAGAAGAGACCCAGTACTTC

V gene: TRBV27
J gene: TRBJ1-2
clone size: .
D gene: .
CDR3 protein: CASSLQQGYGYTF
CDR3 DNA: TGTGCCAGCAGTTTACAACAGGGCTATGGCTACACCTTC

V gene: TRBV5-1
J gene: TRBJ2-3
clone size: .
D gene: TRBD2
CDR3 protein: CASSGTSGGVTDTQYF
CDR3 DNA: TGCGCCAGCAGCGGTACTAGCGGGGGGGTGACAGATACGCAGTATTTT

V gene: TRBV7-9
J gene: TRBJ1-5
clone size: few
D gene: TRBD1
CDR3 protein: CASMGGQGNQPQHF
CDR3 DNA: TGTGCCAGCATGGGGGGACAGGGGAATCAGCCCCAGCATTTT

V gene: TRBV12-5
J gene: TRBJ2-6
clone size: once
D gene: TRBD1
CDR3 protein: CASAPTGGSSGANVLTF
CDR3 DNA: TGTGCTAGTGCCCCGACAGGGGGAAGCTCTGGGGCCAACGTCCTGACTTTC

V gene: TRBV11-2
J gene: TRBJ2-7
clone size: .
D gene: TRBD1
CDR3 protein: CASSLDRGPYEQYF
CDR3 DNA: TGTGCCAGCAGCTTAGATAGGGGGCCCTACGAGCAGTACTTC

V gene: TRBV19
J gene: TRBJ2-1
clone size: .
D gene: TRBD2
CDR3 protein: CASSIKLAGPLPQFF
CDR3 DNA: TGTGCCAGTAGTATTAAACTAGCGGGGCCGCTACCCCAGTTCTTC

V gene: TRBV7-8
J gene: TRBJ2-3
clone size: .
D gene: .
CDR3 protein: CASSSWATNRAADTQYF
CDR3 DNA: TGTGCCAGCAGCTCTTGGGCGACGAACAGGGCAGCCGATACGCAGTATTTT

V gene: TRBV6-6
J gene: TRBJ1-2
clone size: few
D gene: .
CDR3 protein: CASSYGGGGYTF
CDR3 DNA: TGTGCCAGCAGTTACGGAGGAGGGGGCTACACCTTC

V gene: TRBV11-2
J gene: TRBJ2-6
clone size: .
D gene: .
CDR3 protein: CASSLIFPTGFRANVLTF
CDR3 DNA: TGTGCCAGCAGCTTAATCTTCCCGACTGGATTTCGGGCCAACGTCCTGACTTTC

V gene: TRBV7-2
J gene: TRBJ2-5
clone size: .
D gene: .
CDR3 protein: CASRKRDQETQYF
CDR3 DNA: TGTGCCAGCAGGAAGCGGGACCAAGAGACCCAGTACTTC

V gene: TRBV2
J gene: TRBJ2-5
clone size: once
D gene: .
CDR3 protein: CASSEGTFGETQYF
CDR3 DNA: TGTGCCAGCAGCGAGGGGACATTCGGTGAGACCCAGTACTTC

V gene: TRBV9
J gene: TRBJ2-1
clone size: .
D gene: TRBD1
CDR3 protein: CASSPTGAFTYNEQFF
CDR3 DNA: TGTGCCAGCAGCCCGACAGGGGCGTTCACTTACAATGAGCAGTTCTTC

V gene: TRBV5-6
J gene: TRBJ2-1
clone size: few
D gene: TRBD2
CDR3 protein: CASSLNGRGWFF
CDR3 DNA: TGTGCCAGCAGCTTGAACGGGAGGGGGTGGTTCTTC

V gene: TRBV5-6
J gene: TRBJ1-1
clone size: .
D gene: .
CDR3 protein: CASSRPPGTEAFF
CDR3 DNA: TGTGCCAGCAGCCGCCCCCCCGGCACTGAAGCTTTCTTT

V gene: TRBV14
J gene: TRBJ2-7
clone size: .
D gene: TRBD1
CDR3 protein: CASSLYVGQVYEQYF
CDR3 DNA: TGTGCCAGCAGCCTATACGTGGGACAGGTATACGAGCAGTACTTC

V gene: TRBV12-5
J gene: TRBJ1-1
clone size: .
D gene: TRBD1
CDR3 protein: CASGLSPDRAKLGAREAFF
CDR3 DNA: TGTGCTAGTGGTTTGTCTCCGGACAGGGCGAAATTAGGGGCGCGTGAAGCTTTCTTT